This TCR beta chain was recorded in a study of technical replicates of blood from several donors. The CDR3 is made up of 15 amino acids. V lost 4 bases and J lost 0, with 10 bases in between. The germline CDR1 and CDR2 sequences are MGHDK and SYGVNS. TCRdb's table, derived via immunoSEQ multiplex PCR, lists solely in-frame clones and lacks some. The table lists around 70,000 clones, 85% to 95% of them singletons. The sequence was obtained from a human donor in good health. The sequenced sample was T cells isolated from PBMCs. V and J are TRBV25-1 and TRBJ2-1; D is perhaps TRBD1 (6 bases). CDR3 loop: CASSAQGGSYNEQFF. CDR3 DNA: TGTGCCAGCAGTGCACAGGGTGGCTCCTACAATGAGCAGTTCTTC. The whole variable domain, filled in from reference TRBV25-1 and TRBJ2-1, reads EADIYQTPRYLVIGTGKKITLECSQTMGHDKMYWYQQDPGMELHLIHYSYGVNSTEKGDLSSESTVSRIRTEHFPLTLESARPSHTSQYLCASSAQGGSYNEQFFGPGTRLTVL.